This T cell receptor (beta chain) is from a study of neurological immune-mediated disorders (dated by TCRdb to between 2018 and 2021). For context, the study as a whole: Among the 34 multiple sclerosis patients, relapsing-remitting MS was present in about 31 and secondary progressive MS was present in 3. The study compared peripheral blood TCR-beta repertoires of HTLV-I-associated myelopathy (HAM/TSP) patients, multiple sclerosis patients and healthy controls using UMI-based sequencing. The approximately 100 TCR-beta libraries included longitudinal samples, technical triplicates and paired sorted CD4+ and CD8+ T-cell subsets alongside PBMC samples. The cohort included 60 to 75 subjects: about 15 with HAM/TSP, approximately 35 with multiple sclerosis, and approximately 20 healthy controls. The study at large found these results: TCR clonal expansion was greatest in HAM/TSP patients and smallest in MS patients, who ranked below even healthy controls. Expanded clones from different subjects shared no identical CDR3 amino acid sequences, which suggests that TCR-beta repertoires were private in all groups. Phylogenetic analysis grouped repertoires from 18 of 34 MS patients into a cluster of related CDR3 sequences, suggesting a possible repertoire-level signature. The MS cluster showed no association with clinical or MRI features, and the authors stated that larger cohorts are needed.

This clonotype was observed many times. Its specific antigen is unknown. Nothing much larger sits one base from this clone, and base qualities are not available. The germline V gene gives CDR1 as MNHEY and CDR2 as SVGAGI. The CDR3 covers 12 residues, taking in both the cysteine and the phenylalanine. Of all the DNA, just the CDR3 is kept, 36 bases in frame from base 1. Trimming takes 7 bases off V and 8 bases off J; junction bases not matched to a gene: 7. To synthesize cDNA, template-switch 5'RACE was performed with a primer carrying a 10-nucleotide random unique molecular identifier so that each TCR transcript was tagged. Each sequencing run produced over 180 million TCR-beta sequences covering 15-18 subjects. The RNeasy kit was used for extraction of total RNA. TCR-beta VDJ regions were amplified with primers for the TCR constant region and the 5'RACE anchor, using the KAPA Real-time Library Amplification kit. Sample indexes and Illumina adaptors were added in a first PCR, after which library yield was increased in a second PCR. After Ampure bead purification, the roughly 650 bp TCR product was size-selected on a 2% E-gel SizeSelection system. Before pooling, libraries had their quality checked on a Bioanalyzer, their concentration measured with Qubit, and their quantity determined with the Kapa Library Quantification kit. An Illumina HiSeq 2500 was used to sequence the libraries paired-end at 2 x 150 bp. To increase sequence diversity, roughly 24-31% phiX was spiked into each library pool. As for the original processing: Quality-filtered reads were processed with the UMI-based MiGEC pipeline, and over 75% of raw TCR sequences were removed by the MiGEC pipeline during error correction. IMGT germline references were used for alignment of VDJ genes, and clonotypes were defined by a unique CDR3 amino acid sequence together with V-J genes. Clonal expansion, Shannon diversity and CDR3 relatedness were evaluated with VDJtools (CalcPairwiseDistances, ClusterSamples), while phylogenetic trees were built in CLCbio workbench. A clone was classed as expanded if it had 8 or more unique UMIs, a cutoff based on coefficient-of-variation modelling across technical triplicates. TCRdb ran its own pipeline on the public reads, namely fastp trimming at Q25 and MiXCR clone calling, and kept in-frame beta chains. CDR3 protein duplicates are merged, each entry listing the most common genes and DNA. The V and J calls follow TCRdb's processing rather than the paper's. The sample includes about 66,000 distinct CDR3 sequences, with roughly 4.5% observed a single time. The ten top clones hold approximately 7% of the sample.

Unsorted PBMC libraries were generated from 2 million PBMCs stored in RNAlater at -80 °C until RNA extraction. The multiple sclerosis patients were enrolled in a US clinical protocol that evaluated disease progression with magnetic resonance imaging. Peripheral blood was subjected to Ficoll-Hypaque density gradient centrifugation to isolate PBMCs, which were then cryopreserved in liquid nitrogen. This receptor was obtained from a man aged 30 to 45 with multiple sclerosis. The chain is made from TRBV6-5 and TRBJ1-2, with 7 bases aligning to TRBD1. Sequenced sample: PBMCs. The CDR3 reads as follows: CASTAGGSGYTF. DNA sequence: TGTGCCAGCACTGCAGGGGGGAGCGGCTACACCTTC.